This T cell receptor beta chain was captured by sequencing in a study of T cell responses to AZD1222 COVID-19 vaccine. Germline V CDR1 and CDR2: MGHRA, YSYEKL. This CDR3 has 15 amino acids. V dropped 3 bases and J dropped 1; count of bases not matched to a gene: 3. Only in-frame clones appear in the TCRdb table, and some are missing; sequencing was by immunoSEQ multiplex PCR. The sample has more than 100,000 clones, roughly 90% seen once. Sequenced here: peripheral blood, sampled 28 days after the second AZD1222 dose. The J gene is TRBJ1-5, the V gene TRBV4-1; 7 bases are shared with TRBD1. This TCR derives from an adult who received the AZD1222 COVID-19 vaccine. The CDR3 region is CASSQGTVSNQPQHF. As DNA, the CDR3 is TGCGCCAGCAGCCAGGGGACAGTGAGCAATCAGCCCCAGCATTTT.